These T cell receptor beta chains were read from a single sample in a study of OX40 agonist ivuxolimab in advanced cancers. Clones were sequenced by immunoSEQ multiplex PCR, and TCRdb holds only the in-frame ones, with some missing. The profile shows almost 90,000 clones, just under 90% of them singletons. The sequenced sample was CD4+ or CD8+ T cells sorted from blood, obtained in a trial of the OX40 agonist ivuxolimab. The receptors stem from an adult with an advanced solid tumor such as melanoma, head and neck, liver or kidney cancer. Both conserved end residues are part of each CDR3.

j_gene | v_gene | CDR3aa
TRBJ2-7 | TRBV5-4 | CASSLDGDRGVYEQYF
TRBJ1-1 | TRBV4-1 | CASSQASGSRSEAFF
TRBJ2-3 | TRBV19 | CASSPERDRGTDTQYF
TRBJ2-5 | TRBV19 | CASSIEDRGETQYF
TRBJ1-5 | TRBV2 | CASSSGHPRNQPQHF
TRBJ2-7 | TRBV30 | CAWRRASSSYEQYF
TRBJ2-6 | TRBV5-5 | CASSIGVSGANVLTF
TRBJ2-7 | TRBV7-2 | CASSLDQGLYEQYF
TRBJ1-5 | TRBV28 | CATFPANQPQHF
TRBJ1-3 | TRBV2 | CASRTRTGVGNTIYF
TRBJ2-3 | TRBV14 | CASRRWGTDTQYF
TRBJ2-5 | TRBV6-5 | CASSYSPGRGETQYF
TRBJ2-4 | TRBV7-2 | CASSHGSVDIQYF
TRBJ1-6 | TRBV27 | CASSVTMPGTTNSPLHF